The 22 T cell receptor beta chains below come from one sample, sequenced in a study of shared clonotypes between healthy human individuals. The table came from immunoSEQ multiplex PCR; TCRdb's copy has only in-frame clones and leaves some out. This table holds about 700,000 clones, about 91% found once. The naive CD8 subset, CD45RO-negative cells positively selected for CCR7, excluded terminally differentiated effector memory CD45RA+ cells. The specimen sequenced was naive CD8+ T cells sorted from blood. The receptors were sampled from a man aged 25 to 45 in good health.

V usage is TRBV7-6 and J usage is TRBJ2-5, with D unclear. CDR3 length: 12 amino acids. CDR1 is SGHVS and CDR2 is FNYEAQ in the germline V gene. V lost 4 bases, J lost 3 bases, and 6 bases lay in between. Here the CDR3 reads CASSSPEETQYF. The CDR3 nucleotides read TGTGCCAGCAGCTCCCCCGAAGAGACCCAGTACTTC.

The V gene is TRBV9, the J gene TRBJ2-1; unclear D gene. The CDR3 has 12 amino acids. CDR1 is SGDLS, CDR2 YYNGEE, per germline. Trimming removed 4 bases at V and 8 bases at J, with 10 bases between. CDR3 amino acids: CASSSPGHEQFF. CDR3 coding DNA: TGTGCCAGCAGCTCCCCCGGGCATGAGCAGTTCTTC.

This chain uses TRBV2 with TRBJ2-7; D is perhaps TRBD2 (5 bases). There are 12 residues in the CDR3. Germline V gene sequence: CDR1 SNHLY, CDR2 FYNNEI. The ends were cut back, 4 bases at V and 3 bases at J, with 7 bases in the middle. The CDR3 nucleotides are TGTGCCAGCAGTGGGGAGAACTACGAGCAGTACTTC. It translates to CASSGENYEQYF.

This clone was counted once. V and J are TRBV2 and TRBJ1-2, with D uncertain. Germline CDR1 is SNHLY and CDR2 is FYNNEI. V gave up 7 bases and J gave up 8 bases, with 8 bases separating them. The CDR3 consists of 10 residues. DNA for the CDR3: TGTGCCAGCACGGCTCTCGGCTACACCTTC. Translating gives CASTALGYTF.

CDR3 bases: TGTGCCAGCAGCTTAGGGGGACCGCAGCCCCAGCATTTT. This codes for CASSLGGPQPQHF. The chain recombines TRBV7-2 with TRBJ1-5; maybe TRBD1 (5 bases). Germline CDR1 SGHTA, CDR2 FQGNSA. The CDR3 is 13 amino acids. Trimming cost V 1 base and J 7 bases, with 8 bases left between them. The full variable domain, in which reference TRBV7-2 and TRBJ1-5 provide the parts outside the CDR3, is GAGVSQSPSNKVTEKGKDVELRCDPISGHTALYWYRQSLGQGLEFLIYFQGNSAPDKSGLPSDRFSAERTGGSVSTLTIQRTQQEDSAVYLCASSLGGPQPQHFGDGTRLSIL.

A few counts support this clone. For the CDR3, the DNA is TGTGCCAGCAGCGACAGGGGGCTAGATACGCAGTATTTT. It translates to CASSDRGLDTQYF. This chain joins TRBV21-1 and TRBJ2-3; the table calls TRBD1, which could not be checked here. TRBV21-1 is recorded as a pseudogene. The CDR3 is made up of 13 amino acids.

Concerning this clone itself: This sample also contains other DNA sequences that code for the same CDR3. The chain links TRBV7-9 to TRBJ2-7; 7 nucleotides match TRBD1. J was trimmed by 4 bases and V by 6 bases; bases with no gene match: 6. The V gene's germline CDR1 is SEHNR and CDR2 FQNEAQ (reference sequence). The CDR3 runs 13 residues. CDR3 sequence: CASSYRGSYEQYF. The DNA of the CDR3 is TGTGCCAGCAGTTACAGGGGATCATACGAGCAGTACTTC.

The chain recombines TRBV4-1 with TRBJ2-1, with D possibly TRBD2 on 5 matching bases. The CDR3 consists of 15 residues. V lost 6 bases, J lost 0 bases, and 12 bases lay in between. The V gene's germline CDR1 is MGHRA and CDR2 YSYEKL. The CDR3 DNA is TGCGCCAGCAGTCGAACTAGTTCCTCCTACAATGAGCAGTTCTTC. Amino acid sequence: CASSRTSSSYNEQFF.

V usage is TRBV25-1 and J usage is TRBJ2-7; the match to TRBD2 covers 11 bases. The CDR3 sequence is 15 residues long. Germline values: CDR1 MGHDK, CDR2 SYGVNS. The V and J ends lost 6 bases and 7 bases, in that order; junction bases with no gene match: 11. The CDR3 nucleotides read TGTGCCAGCAGACCCGGGACTAGCGGAGCTGGGGAGCAGTACTTC. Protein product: CASRPGTSGAGEQYF.

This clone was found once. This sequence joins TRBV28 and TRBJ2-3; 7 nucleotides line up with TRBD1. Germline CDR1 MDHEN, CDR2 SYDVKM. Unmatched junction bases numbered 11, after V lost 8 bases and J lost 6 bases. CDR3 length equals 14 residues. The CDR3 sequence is CASSIPSQGDTQYF. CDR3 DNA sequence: TGTGCCAGCTCTATCCCTTCACAGGGGGATACGCAGTATTTT.

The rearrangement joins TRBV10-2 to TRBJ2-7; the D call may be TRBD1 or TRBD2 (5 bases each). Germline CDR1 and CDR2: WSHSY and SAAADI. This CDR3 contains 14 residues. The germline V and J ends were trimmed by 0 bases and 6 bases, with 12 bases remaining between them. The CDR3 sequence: CASSESRGASEQYF. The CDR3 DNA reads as TGCGCCAGCAGTGAGTCTCGGGGCGCAAGCGAGCAGTACTTC.

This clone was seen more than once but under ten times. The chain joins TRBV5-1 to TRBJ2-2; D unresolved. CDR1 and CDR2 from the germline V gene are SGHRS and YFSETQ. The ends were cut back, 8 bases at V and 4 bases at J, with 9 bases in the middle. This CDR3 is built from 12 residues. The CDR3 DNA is TGCGCCAGTCTGATGGGCACCGGGGAGCTGTTTTTT. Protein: CASLMGTGELFF. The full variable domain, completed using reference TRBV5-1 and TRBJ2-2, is KAGVTQTPRYLIKTRGQQVTLSCSPISGHRSVSWYQQTPGQGLQFLFEYFSETQRNKGNFPGRFSGRQFSNSRSEMNVSTLELGDSALYLCASLMGTGELFFGEGSRLTVL.

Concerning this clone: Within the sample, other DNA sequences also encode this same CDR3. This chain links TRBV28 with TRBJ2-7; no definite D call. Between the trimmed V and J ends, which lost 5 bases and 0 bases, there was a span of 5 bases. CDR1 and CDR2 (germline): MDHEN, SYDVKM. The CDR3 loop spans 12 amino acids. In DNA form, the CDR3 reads TGTGCCAGCAGTCCCCCCTCCTACGAGCAGTACTTC. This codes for CASSPPSYEQYF.

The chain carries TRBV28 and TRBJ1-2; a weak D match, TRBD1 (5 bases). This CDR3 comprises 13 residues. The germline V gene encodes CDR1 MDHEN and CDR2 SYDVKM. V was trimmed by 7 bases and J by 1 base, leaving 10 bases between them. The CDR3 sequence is CASTQGGNYGYTF. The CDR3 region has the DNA TGTGCCAGCACCCAGGGAGGTAACTATGGCTACACCTTC.

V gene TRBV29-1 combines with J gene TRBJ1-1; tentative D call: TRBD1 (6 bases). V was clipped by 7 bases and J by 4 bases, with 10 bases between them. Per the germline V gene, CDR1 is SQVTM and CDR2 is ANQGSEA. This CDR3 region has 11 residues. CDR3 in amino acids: CSGRGGTEAFF. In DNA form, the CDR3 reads TGCAGCGGCAGGGGAGGCACTGAAGCTTTCTTT.

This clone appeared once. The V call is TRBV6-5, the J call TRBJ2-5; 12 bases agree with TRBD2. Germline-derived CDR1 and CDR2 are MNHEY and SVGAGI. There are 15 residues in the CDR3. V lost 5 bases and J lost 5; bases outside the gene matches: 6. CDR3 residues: CASSRLAGVGETQYF. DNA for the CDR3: TGTGCCAGCAGTCGACTAGCGGGAGTAGGGGAGACCCAGTACTTC.

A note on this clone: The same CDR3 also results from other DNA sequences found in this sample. The CDR3 DNA follows: TGTGCCAGCAGCCCCGATGGCTACGAGCAGTACTTC. Translated: CASSPDGYEQYF. The chain is built from TRBV7-9 and TRBJ2-7, with no clear D. Trimming removed 5 bases at V and 3 bases at J, with 8 bases between. The CDR3 is made up of 12 amino acids. Germline V gives CDR1 SEHNR, CDR2 FQNEAQ (reference sequence).

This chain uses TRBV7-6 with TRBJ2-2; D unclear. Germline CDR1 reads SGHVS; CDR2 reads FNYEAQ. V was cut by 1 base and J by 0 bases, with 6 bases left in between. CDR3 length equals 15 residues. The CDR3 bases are TGTGCCAGCAGCTTAGAGGCAACGAACACCGGGGAGCTGTTTTTT. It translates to CASSLEATNTGELFF.

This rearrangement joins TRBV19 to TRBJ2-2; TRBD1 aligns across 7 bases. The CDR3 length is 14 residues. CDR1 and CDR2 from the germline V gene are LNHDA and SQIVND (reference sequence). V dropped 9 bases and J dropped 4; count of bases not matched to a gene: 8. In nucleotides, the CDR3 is TGTGCCAGCTCTACAGGGGTGCGCACCGGGGAGCTGTTTTTT. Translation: CASSTGVRTGELFF. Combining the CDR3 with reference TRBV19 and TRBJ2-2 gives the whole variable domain DGGITQSPKYLFRKEGQNVTLSCEQNLNHDAMYWYRQDPGQGLRLIYYSQIVNDFQKGDIAEGYSVSREKKESFPLTVTSAQKNPTAFYLCASSTGVRTGELFFGEGSRLTVL.

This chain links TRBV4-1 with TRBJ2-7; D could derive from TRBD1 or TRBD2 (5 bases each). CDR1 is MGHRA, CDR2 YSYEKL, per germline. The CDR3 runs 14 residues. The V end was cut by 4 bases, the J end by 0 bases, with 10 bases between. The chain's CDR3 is CASSPMGTSYEQYF. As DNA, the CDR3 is TGCGCCAGCAGCCCCATGGGGACCTCCTACGAGCAGTACTTC.

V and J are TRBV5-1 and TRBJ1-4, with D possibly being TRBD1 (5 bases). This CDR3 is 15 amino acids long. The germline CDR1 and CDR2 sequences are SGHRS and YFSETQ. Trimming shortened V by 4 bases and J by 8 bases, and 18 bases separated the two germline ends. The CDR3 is CASSPWGGASEKLFF. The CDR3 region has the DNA TGCGCCAGCAGCCCGTGGGGGGGAGCAAGCGAAAAACTGTTTTTT.

The CDR3 spells CASSPDPTNEKLFF. CDR3 nucleotide sequence: TGCGCCAGCTCGCCAGACCCAACTAATGAAAAACTGTTTTTT. The chain couples TRBV10-1 to TRBJ1-4; D gene unclear. Germline values: CDR1 WNHNN, CDR2 SYGVQD (reference sequence). V gave up 8 bases and J gave up 0 bases, with 10 bases separating them. The CDR3 covers 14 residues.